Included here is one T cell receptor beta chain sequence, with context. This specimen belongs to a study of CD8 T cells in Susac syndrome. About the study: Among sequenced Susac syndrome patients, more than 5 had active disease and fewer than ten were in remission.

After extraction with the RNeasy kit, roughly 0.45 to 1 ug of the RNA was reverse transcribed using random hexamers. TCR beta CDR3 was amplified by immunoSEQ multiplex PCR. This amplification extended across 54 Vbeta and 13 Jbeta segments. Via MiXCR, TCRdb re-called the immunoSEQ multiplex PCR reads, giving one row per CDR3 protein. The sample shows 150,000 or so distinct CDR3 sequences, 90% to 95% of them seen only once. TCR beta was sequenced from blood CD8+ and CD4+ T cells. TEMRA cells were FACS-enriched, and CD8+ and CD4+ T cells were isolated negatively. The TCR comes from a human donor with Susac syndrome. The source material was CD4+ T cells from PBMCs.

For the CDR3, the DNA is TGTGCCAGCAGCAGGGGCGGGGGGGGAACAGATACGCAGTATTTT. Its translation: CASSRGGGGTDTQYF. The V and J genes are TRBV7-2 and TRBJ2-3; 9 bases align to TRBD2. CDR1 is SGHTA, CDR2 FQGNSA, per germline. This CDR3 comprises 15 residues. V shed 5 bases, J shed 3 bases, and the junction held 6 bases outside the gene matches.